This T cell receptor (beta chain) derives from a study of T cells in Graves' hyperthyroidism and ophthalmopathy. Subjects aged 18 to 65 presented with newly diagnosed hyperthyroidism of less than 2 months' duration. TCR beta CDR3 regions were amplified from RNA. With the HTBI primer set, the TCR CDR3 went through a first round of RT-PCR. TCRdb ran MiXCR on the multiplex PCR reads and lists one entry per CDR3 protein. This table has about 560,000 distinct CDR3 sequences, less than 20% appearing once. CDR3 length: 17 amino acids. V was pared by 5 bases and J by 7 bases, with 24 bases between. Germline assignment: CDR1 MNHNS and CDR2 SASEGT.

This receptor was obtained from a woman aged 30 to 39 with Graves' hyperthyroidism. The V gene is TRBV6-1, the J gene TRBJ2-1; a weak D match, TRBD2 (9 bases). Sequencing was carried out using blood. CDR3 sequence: CASSKQGAGGPQNEQFF. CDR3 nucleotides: TGTGCCAGCAGTAAGCAGGGGGCGGGAGGGCCGCAGAATGAGCAGTTCTTC.